A single sample gave rise to the 2 T cell receptor beta chains below, sequenced in a study of beta chain features in type 1 diabetes (dated by TCRdb to about 2018). Preparation of the library involved the immunoSEQ multiplex PCR assay. All of the isolated RNA was reverse transcribed with the High Capacity cDNA Reverse Transcription Kit, so expressed TCRB transcripts were sequenced. The source is immuneACCESS, and TCRdb retained only in-frame sequences with V and J called. Part of the clones is not carried over; for the studies checked, unresolved V genes explain less than half of this, and the remainder is unexplained. The sample has more than 550,000 clones on record, about an eighth of them singletons. 0.035% to 0.045% of the sample is in the top ten clones. Their target antigens are unknown. The research as a whole found: In all four CD4+ subsets, TCRB CDR3 length was moderately but significantly shorter in type 1 diabetes patients.

The sequenced sample was naive CD4+ T cells from blood. The cell subset or site tag for this specimen amounts to: true naive CD4+ T cells. The receptors shown here come from a young man with type 1 diabetes.

In its sample, this clone was seen a few times. This rearrangement joins TRBV5-4 to TRBJ2-6; no definite D call. Looked up from germline, CDR1 is SGHNT and CDR2 is YYREEE (reference sequence). Trimming left V 3 bases short and J 0 bases short, with 7 bases between. The CDR3 is 15 residues long. In DNA form, the CDR3 reads TGTGCCAGCAGCTGGTACTTCTCTGGGGCCAACGTCCTGACTTTC. It translates to CASSWYFSGANVLTF.

The rearrangement joins TRBV9 to TRBJ1-1; the D is unclear. Germline CDR1 SGDLS, CDR2 YYNGEE. This CDR3 contains 15 residues. Trimming left V 3 bases short and J 2 bases short, with 14 bases between. Here the CDR3 DNA reads TGTGCCAGCAGCGCTCAACCGAGAGAAAACACTGAAGCTTTCTTT. It specifies CASSAQPRENTEAFF.